The subject of this entry is one T cell receptor (beta chain). Its antigen remains unidentified. This sample was taken from a study of cytomegalovirus exposure and HLA in healthy donors. About the study: An earlier analysis identified 120 million or so unique TCR beta sequences in 150 million to 200 million T cells. Whole-study results and caveats: Previously analyzed data showed that most TCR beta V segments were productive at a frequency of about 90% or about 30%.

Germline CDR1 is ENHRY and CDR2 is SYGVKD. The CDR3 is 14 amino acids. V lost 3 bases to trimming and J lost 0 bases, with 8 bases between them. In the PCR, 60 Vbeta and 13 Jbeta primers were used. Libraries were prepared by immunoSEQ multiplex PCR; TCRdb keeps only in-frame clonotypes and omits some of them. Of 150,000 to 200,000 clones listed, about three quarters are singletons. Material: PBMCs. This clonotype was obtained from a woman aged 25 to 45 in good health and CMV-seropositive. The chain couples TRBV10-3 to TRBJ1-2; D gene ambiguous. CDR3 sequence: CAISDAGPNYGYTF. The DNA of the CDR3 is TGTGCCATCAGTGATGCAGGCCCTAACTATGGCTACACCTTC.